The next 13 T cell receptor beta chains were all read from a single sample in a study of blood T cells in healthy people across ages. Next came a second PCR, run for about 7 to 11 cycles, which used a sample-barcoded 5' primer along with a J-beta primer mix. MiXCR, applied by TCRdb to the 5' RACE reads, yields one record per CDR3 protein. The sample holds approximately 1,000,000 distinct CDR3 sequences, 35% to 50% seen once. Sequences were obtained from blood. Receptor source: a woman aged 55 to 70 in good health.

This clonotype was seen at least ten times. CDR3 residues: CASSTDSTDTQYF. As DNA, the CDR3 is TGTGCCAGCAGTACAGACAGCACAGATACGCAGTATTTT. The chain carries TRBV27 and TRBJ2-3; no reliable D call. The V end lost 5 bases, the J end lost 0 bases, and 6 bases lay between the germline ends. There are 13 residues in the CDR3. Per the germline V gene, CDR1 is MNHEY and CDR2 is SMNVEV (reference sequence).

This chain links TRBV21-1 with TRBJ2-5; TRBD2, the table's D call, lacks a check against the DNA. The J call may not be correct, given that the DNA end is closer to TRBJ2-7. TRBV21-1 is shown as a pseudogene. This CDR3 region has 15 residues. The CDR3 coding sequence is TGTGCCAGCAGCAAAAGGGCACCTTGGTCCTACGAGCAGTACTTC. Translated, it gives CASSKRAPWSYEQYF.

V and J are TRBV6-5 and TRBJ2-1; D ambiguous. The CDR3 extends over 13 amino acids. CDR1 and CDR2 (germline): MNHEY, SVGAGI. V dropped 2 bases and J dropped 10 bases, with 12 bases sitting between them. CDR3: CASSYGSYREQFF. The CDR3 DNA is TGTGCCAGCAGTTACGGCTCATACCGGGAGCAGTTCTTC.

V usage is TRBV3-1 and J usage is TRBJ2-5, with 7 bases identical to TRBD2. Germline lookup yields CDR1 LGHDT and CDR2 YNNKEL (reference sequence). The V segment lost 2 bases and the J segment 0 bases; nucleotides outside the gene matches: 3. The CDR3 extends over 15 amino acids. CDR3 in amino acids: CASSQSLADQETQYF. The CDR3 DNA sequence: TGTGCCAGCAGCCAATCCCTAGCGGACCAAGAGACCCAGTACTTC.

CDR3 sequence reads: CASGKQTGTNNEQFF. The CDR3 nucleotides read TGTGCCAGCGGGAAGCAGACCGGGACTAACAATGAGCAGTTCTTC. The rearrangement joins TRBV18 to TRBJ2-1; 7 bases agree with TRBD2. The CDR3 is 15 amino acids. The germline gives CDR1 KGHSH, CDR2 LQKENI. The trim removed 8 bases at V and 5 bases at J, leaving 12 bases unmatched.

The CDR3 coding sequence is TGTGCCAGCATCTTTCAAGAGAACACTGAAGCTTTCTTT. Its protein product is CASIFQENTEAFF. V usage is TRBV7-9 and J usage is TRBJ1-1; D gene uncertain. The length of the CDR3 is 13 residues. The V gene's germline CDR1 is SEHNR and CDR2 FQNEAQ (reference sequence). With 7 bases removed from V and 1 base from J, the gap between germline ends came to 10 bases. The variable domain in full, with the rest retrieved from reference TRBV7-9 and TRBJ1-1, is DTGVSQNPRHKITKRGQNVTFRCDPISEHNRLYWYRQTLGQGPEFLTYFQNEAQLEKSRLLSDRFSAERPKGSFSTLEIQRTEQGDSAMYLCASIFQENTEAFFGQGTRLTVV.

The V gene is TRBV12-5, the J gene TRBJ2-7; weak D call: TRBD2 (5 bases). Trimming removed 0 bases at V and 6 bases at J, with 9 bases between. There are 13 residues in the CDR3. Germline V gene sequence: CDR1 LGHNT, CDR2 FRNRAP. The CDR3 here is CASGLVGGPEQYF. The CDR3 DNA sequence: TGTGCTAGTGGTTTGGTAGGCGGGCCCGAGCAGTACTTC. Looking up the rest from reference TRBV12-5 and TRBJ2-7 gives the full variable domain: DARVTQTPRHKVTEMGQEVTMRCQPILGHNTVFWYRQTMMQGLELLAYFRNRAPLDDSGMPKDRFSAEMPDATLATLKIQPSEPRDSAVYFCASGLVGGPEQYFGPGTRLTVT.

There are a few counts of this clonotype. This chain uses TRBV15 with TRBJ2-1; 7 bases agree with TRBD2. The germline V gene has CDR1 LNHNV and CDR2 YYDKDF (reference sequence). The V gene end was trimmed by 5 bases and the J gene end by 1 base; junction bases not matched to a gene: 8. CDR3 length: 16 amino acids. The CDR3 nucleotides read TGTGCCACCAGCCCCCGCATAGCGGGTTCCTACAATGAGCAGTTCTTC. Its translation is CATSPRIAGSYNEQFF.

The sample holds one count of this clonotype. The chain joins TRBV9 to TRBJ2-1; a weak D match, TRBD1 (7 bases). The CDR3 is 19 residues long. Germline loops: CDR1 SGDLS, CDR2 YYNGEE. Trimming removed 2 bases at V and 4 bases at J, with 25 bases between. As DNA, the CDR3 is TGTGCCAGCAGCGTCCAGCCCCTCAGGGGGGCGGGACAATACAATGAGCAGTTCTTC. Translated, it gives CASSVQPLRGAGQYNEQFF.

This clonotype was detected a few times. This chain links TRBV7-9 with TRBJ2-1; D perhaps matches TRBD2 (6 bases). V was cut by 1 base and J by 0 bases, with 16 bases left in between. The germline gives CDR1 SEHNR, CDR2 FQNEAQ (reference sequence). This CDR3 contains 18 residues. This CDR3 is CASSLGLGAGSSYNEQFF. In DNA, the CDR3 is TGTGCCAGCAGCTTAGGGCTCGGGGCGGGGAGCTCCTACAATGAGCAGTTCTTC.

V is TRBV18 and J is TRBJ2-4, with unresolved D. Trimming took 2 bases from V and 9 from J, leaving 14 bases between them. From germline, CDR1 is KGHSH and CDR2 LQKENI. The CDR3 has 14 amino acids. The CDR3 protein is CASSPVGTAGIQYF. The CDR3 coding sequence is TGTGCCAGCTCACCAGTGGGCACGGCCGGCATTCAGTACTTC. Looking up the rest from reference TRBV18 and TRBJ2-4 gives the full variable domain: NAGVMQNPRHLVRRRGQEARLRCSPMKGHSHVYWYRQLPEEGLKFMVYLQKENIIDESGMPKERFSAEFPKEGPSILRIQQVVRGDSAAYFCASSPVGTAGIQYFGAGTRLSVL.

This clonotype was seen a few times. This sequence joins TRBV29-1 and TRBJ2-7; D possibly corresponds to TRBD1 (6 bases). This CDR3 contains 12 residues. Germline V gene lookup returns CDR1 SQVTM and CDR2 ANQGSEA. V shed 6 bases and J shed 7 bases, with 16 bases lying between them. The CDR3 DNA reads TGCAGCGTGGGGGCCCAGGCTCGGGAGCAGTACTTC. Its translation: CSVGAQAREQYF.

This clonotype occurred a few times. V usage is TRBV2 and J usage is TRBJ2-3; D not resolved. Germline CDR1 and CDR2: SNHLY and FYNNEI. This CDR3 region has 16 residues. Deletions cut 7 bases from V and 0 bases from J, with 17 bases between. The CDR3 nucleotides are TGTGCCAGCACCGTAGGCGGTGGCTTCAGCACAGATACGCAGTATTTT. The encoded protein is CASTVGGGFSTDTQYF.